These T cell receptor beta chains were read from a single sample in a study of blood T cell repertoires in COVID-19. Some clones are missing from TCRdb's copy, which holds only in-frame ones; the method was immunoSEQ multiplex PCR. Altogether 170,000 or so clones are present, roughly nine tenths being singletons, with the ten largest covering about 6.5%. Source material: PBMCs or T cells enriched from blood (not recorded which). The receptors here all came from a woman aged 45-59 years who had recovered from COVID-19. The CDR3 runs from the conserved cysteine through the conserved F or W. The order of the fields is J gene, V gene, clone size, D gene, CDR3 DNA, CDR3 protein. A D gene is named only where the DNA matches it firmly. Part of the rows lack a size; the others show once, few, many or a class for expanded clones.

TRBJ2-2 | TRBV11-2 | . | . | TGTGCCAGCAGCTTACGGGTAGCAGCTGCCGGGGAGCTGTTTTTT | CASSLRVAAAGELFF
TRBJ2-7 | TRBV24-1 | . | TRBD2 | TGTGCCACCAGTGATACCTACTGGACTAGTCGGCGCCGAACCGGCTACGAGCAGTACTTC | CATSDTYWTSRRRTGYEQYF
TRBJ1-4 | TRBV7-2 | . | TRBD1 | TGTGCCAGCAGCTTTAGGGCCGACAGGGGTAGGGAAAAACTGTTTTTT | CASSFRADRGREKLFF
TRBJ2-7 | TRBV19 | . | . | TGTGCCAGTAGTGAGACTGGGTGGTCCTACGAGCAGTACTTC | CASSETGWSYEQYF
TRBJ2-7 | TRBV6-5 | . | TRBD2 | TGTGCCAGCAGTCGACTAGCGGGAGGGTCCTACGAGCAGTACTTC | CASSRLAGGSYEQYF
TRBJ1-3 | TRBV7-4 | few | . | TGTGCCAGCAGCTTACCCCGCTGGGACTTCGACTCTGGAAACACCATATATTTT | CASSLPRWDFDSGNTIYF
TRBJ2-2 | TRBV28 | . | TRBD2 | TGTGCAGCGGGATTGCGGGAGGGGGTTGTTGGGCCCACCGGGGAGCTGTTTTTT | CAAGLREGVVGPTGELFF
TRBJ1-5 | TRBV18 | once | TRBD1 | TGTGCCAGCTCACGGACAGGTGGGAGTATTGAGCCCCAGCATTTT | CASSRTGGSIEPQHF
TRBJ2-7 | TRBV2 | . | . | TGTGCCAGCAGTTCCCGGAGATCTAGCTCCTACGAGCAGTACTTC | CASSSRRSSSYEQYF
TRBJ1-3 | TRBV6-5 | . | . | TGTGCCAGCAGTCTAGGACAGACCTCTGGAAACACCATATATTTT | CASSLGQTSGNTIYF
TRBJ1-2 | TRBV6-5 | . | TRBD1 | TGTGCCAGCAGTTACTCCCCGACAGGGGATGGCTACACCTTC | CASSYSPTGDGYTF
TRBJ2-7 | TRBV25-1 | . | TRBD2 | TGTGCCAGCAGTGTAGGCGGGAGGGCCGGCGAGCAGTACTTC | CASSVGGRAGEQYF
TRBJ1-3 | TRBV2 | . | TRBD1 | TGTGCCAGCAGTCGATCCGGGACAGGCAACGGAAACACCATATATTTT | CASSRSGTGNGNTIYF